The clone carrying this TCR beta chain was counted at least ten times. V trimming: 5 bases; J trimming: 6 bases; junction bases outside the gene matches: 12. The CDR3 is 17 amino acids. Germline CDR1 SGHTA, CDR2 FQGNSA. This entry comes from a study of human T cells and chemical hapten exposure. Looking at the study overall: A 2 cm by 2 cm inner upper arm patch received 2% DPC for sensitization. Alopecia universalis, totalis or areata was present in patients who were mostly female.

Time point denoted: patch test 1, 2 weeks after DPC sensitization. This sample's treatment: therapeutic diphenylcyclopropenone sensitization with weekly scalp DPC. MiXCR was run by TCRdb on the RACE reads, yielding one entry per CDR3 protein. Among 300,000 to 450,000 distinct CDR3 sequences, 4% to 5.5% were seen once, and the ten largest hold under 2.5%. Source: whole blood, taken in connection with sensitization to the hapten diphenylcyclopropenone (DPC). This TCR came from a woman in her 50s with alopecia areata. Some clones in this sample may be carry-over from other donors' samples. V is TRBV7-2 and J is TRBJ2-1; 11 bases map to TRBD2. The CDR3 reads CASSREGSGGAFNEQFF. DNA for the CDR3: TGTGCCAGCAGCCGGGAGGGTAGCGGGGGGGCTTTCAATGAGCAGTTCTTC.